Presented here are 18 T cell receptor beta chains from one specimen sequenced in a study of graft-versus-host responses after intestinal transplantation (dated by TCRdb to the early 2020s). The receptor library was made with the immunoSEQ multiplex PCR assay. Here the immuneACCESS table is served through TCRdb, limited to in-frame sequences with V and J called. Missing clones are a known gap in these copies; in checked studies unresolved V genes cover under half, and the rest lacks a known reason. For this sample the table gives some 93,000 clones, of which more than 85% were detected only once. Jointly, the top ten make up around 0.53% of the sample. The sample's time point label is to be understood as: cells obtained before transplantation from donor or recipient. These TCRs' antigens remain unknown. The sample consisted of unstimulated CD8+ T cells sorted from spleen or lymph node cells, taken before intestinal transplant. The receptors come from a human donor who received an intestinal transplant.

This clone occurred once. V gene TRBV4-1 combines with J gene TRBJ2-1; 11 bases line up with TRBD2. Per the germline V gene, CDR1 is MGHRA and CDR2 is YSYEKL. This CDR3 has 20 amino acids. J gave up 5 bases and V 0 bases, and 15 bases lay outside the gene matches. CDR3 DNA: TGCGCCAGCAGCCAAGAAGGATGGGGTAGACTAGCGGGACTTCACAATGAGCAGTTCTTC. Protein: CASSQEGWGRLAGLHNEQFF.

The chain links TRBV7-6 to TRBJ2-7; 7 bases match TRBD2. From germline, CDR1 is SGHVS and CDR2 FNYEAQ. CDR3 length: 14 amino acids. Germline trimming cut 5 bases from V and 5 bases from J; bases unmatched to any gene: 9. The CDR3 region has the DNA TGTGCCAGCAGCCTCAGCGGGGAAGGGGACGAGCAGTACTTC. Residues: CASSLSGEGDEQYF.

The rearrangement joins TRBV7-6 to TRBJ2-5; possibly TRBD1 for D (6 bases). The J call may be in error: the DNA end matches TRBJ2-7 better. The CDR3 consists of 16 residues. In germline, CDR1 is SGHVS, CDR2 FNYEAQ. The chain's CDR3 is CASSLSVGAGAYEQYF. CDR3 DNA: TGTGCCAGCAGCTTAAGTGTGGGGGCCGGCGCGTACGAGCAGTACTTC.

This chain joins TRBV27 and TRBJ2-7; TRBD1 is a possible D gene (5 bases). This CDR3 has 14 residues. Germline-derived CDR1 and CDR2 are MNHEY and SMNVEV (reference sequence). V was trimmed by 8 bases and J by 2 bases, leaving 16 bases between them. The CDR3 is CASGAGQGAYEQYF. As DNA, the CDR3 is TGTGCCAGCGGGGCAGGTCAGGGCGCCTACGAGCAGTACTTC.

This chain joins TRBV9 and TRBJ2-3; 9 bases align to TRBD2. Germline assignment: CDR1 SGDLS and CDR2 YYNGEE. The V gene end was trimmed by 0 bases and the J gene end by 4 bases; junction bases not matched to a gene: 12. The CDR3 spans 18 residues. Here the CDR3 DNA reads TGTGCCAGCAGCGTAGTGGGGGGGAGCGGGAGGTTCGCAGATACGCAGTATTTT. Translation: CASSVVGGSGRFADTQYF.

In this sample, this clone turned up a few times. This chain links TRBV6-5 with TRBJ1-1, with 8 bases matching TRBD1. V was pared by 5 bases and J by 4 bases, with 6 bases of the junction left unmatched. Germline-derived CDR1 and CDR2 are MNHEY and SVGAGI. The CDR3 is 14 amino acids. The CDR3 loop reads CASSRTGMGTEAFF. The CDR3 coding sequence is TGTGCCAGCAGTCGGACAGGGATGGGCACTGAAGCTTTCTTT.

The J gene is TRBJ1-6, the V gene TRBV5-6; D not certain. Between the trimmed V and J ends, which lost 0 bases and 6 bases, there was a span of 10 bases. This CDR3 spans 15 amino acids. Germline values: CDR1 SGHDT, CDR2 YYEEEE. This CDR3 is CASSLGASFNSPLHF. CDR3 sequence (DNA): TGTGCCAGCAGCTTGGGGGCCAGCTTTAATTCACCCCTCCACTTT. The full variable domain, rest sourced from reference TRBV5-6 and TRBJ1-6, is DAGVTQSPTHLIKTRGQQVTLRCSPKSGHDTVSWYQQALGQGPQFIFQYYEEEERQRGNFPDRFSGHQFPNYSSELNVNALLLGDSALYLCASSLGASFNSPLHFGNGTRLTVT.

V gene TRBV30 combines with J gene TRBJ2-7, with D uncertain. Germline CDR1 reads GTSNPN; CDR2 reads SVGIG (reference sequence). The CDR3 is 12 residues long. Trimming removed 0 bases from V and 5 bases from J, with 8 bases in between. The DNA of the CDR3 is TGTGCCTGGAGTGTTACTATCGACGAGCAGTACTTC. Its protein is CAWSVTIDEQYF.

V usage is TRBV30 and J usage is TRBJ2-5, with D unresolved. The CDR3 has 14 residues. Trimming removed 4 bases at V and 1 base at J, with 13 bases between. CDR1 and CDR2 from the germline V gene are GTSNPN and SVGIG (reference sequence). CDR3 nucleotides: TGTGCCTGGACCCGGGTCTCAAGCCAAGAGACCCAGTACTTC. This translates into CAWTRVSSQETQYF.

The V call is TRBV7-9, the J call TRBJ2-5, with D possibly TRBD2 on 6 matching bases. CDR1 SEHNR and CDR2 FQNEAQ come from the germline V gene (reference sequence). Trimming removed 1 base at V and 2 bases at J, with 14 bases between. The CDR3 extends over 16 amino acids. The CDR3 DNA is TGTGCCAGCAGCTTAGGGGCGGCGGGAAGGCAAGAGACCCAGTACTTC. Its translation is CASSLGAAGRQETQYF.

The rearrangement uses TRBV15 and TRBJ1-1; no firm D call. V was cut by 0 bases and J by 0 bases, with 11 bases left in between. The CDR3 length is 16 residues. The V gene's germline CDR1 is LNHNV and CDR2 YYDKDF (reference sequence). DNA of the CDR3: TGTGCCACCAGCAGAGAAGTAACGGGGATGAACACTGAAGCTTTCTTT. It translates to CATSREVTGMNTEAFF.

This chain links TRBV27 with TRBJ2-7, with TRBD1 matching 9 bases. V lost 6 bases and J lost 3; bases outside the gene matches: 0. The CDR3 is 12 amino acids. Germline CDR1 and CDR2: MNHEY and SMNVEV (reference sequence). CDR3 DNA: TGTGCCAGCAGGGGACAGGGCTACGAGCAGTACTTC. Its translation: CASRGQGYEQYF.

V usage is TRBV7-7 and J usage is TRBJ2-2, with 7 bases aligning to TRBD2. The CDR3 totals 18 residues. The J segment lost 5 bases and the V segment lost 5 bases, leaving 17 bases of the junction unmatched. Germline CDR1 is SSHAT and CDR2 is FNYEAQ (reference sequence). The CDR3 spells CASSPEVGGGPRTGELFF. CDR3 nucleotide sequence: TGTGCCAGCAGCCCAGAAGTGGGGGGAGGGCCGCGGACCGGGGAGCTGTTTTTT.

The CDR3 reads CASSFTTPGLAPYEQYF. The CDR3 region has the DNA TGTGCCAGCAGCTTTACAACCCCGGGACTAGCCCCCTACGAGCAGTACTTC. J is TRBJ2-7 and V is TRBV7-2, with TRBD2 matching 9 bases. CDR3 length: 17 residues. The junction had 11 bases not matched to a gene; V was cut back by 3 bases and J by 2 bases. CDR1 and CDR2 (germline): SGHTA, FQGNSA.

Here the CDR3 DNA reads TGTGCCAGCAGCTCGACGGACAGTTATAGCAATCAGCCCCAGCATTTT. Its translation is CASSSTDSYSNQPQHF. The genes are TRBV7-3 and TRBJ1-5, with D possibly matching TRBD1 (6 bases). The V end was cut by 4 bases, the J end by 0 bases, with 13 bases between. CDR1 and CDR2 (germline): SGHTA, FQGTGA. This CDR3 is 16 amino acids long.

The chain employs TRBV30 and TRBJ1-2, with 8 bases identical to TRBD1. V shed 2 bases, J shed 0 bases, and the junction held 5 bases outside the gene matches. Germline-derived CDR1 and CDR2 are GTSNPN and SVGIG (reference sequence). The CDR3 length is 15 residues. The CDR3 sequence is CAWSMGTGANYGYTF. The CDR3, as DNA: TGTGCCTGGAGTATGGGGACAGGAGCTAACTATGGCTACACCTTC.

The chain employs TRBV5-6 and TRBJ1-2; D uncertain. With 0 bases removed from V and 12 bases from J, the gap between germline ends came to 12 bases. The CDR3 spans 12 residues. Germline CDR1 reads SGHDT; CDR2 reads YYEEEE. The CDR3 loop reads CASSLDGQLHTF. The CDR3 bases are TGTGCCAGCAGCTTGGATGGTCAACTTCACACCTTC.

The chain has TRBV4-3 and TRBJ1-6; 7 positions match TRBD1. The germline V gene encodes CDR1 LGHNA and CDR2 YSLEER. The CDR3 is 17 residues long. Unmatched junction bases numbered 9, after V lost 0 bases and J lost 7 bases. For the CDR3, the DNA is TGCGCCAGCAGCCAAGAGGTGACAGGGCCTTTGAATTCACCCCTCCACTTT. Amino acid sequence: CASSQEVTGPLNSPLHF.